This T cell receptor (beta chain) is drawn from a study of T cell responses to AZD1222 COVID-19 vaccine. General study points: The study reported that nearly half of spike-specific TCRs target unmutated variant regions. The peak T cell response came first, and repertoires were sampled only after it. White British ancestry dominated among donors, who included more females, and clonal diversity was possibly underestimated.

CDR3 length equals 15 residues. V dropped 2 bases and J dropped 2; count of bases not matched to a gene: 6. The germline gives CDR1 PRHDT, CDR2 FYEKMQ (reference sequence). TCRdb's copy holds only in-frame clones and misses some; the assay was immunoSEQ multiplex PCR. The sample records under 200,000 clones, 92% being singletons. A note on this clone: As yet, its antigen is unknown.

Pooled in the analysis were second doses at about 4 or about 12 weeks. This sequence originates from an adult who received the AZD1222 COVID-19 vaccine. Source: peripheral blood, taken 28 days after the second AZD1222 dose. V and J are TRBV13 and TRBJ2-7; 7 bases agree with TRBD1. The CDR3 bases are TGTGCCAGCAGCTTACCGGGGACAGTGACCTACGAGCAGTACTTC. Residues: CASSLPGTVTYEQYF.